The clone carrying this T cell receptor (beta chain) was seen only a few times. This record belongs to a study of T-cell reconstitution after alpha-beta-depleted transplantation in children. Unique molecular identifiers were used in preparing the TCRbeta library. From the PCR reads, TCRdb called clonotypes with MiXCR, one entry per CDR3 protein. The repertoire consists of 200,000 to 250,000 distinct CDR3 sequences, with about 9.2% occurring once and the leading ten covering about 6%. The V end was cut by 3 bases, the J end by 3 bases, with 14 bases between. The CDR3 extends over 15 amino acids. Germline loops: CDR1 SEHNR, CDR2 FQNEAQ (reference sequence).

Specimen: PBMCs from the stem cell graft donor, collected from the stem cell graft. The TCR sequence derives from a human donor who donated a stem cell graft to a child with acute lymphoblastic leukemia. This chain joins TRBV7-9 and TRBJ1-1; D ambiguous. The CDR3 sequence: CASSFDTLEDTEAFF. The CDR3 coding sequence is TGTGCCAGCAGCTTTGACACCTTGGAGGACACTGAAGCTTTCTTT.